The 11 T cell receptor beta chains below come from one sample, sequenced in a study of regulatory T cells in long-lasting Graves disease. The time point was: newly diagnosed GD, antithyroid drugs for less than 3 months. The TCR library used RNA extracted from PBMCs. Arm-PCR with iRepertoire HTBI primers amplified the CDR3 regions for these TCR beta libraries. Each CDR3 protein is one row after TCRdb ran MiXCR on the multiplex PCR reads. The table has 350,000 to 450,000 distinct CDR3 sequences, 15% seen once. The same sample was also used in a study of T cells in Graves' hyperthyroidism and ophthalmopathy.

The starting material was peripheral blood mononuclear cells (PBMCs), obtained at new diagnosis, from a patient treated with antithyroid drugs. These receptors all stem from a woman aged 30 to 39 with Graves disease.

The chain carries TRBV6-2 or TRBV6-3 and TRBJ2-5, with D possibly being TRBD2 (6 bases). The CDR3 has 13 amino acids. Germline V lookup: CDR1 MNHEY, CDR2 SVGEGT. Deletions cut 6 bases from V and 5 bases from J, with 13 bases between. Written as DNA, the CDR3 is TGTGCCAGCAGCCGCGGGACCGTGGAGACCCAGTACTTC. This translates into CASSRGTVETQYF.

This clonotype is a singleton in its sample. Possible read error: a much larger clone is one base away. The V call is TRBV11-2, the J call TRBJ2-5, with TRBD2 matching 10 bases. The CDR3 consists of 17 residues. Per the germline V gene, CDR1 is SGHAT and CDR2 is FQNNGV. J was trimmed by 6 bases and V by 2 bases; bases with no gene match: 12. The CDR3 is CASSLWGLARGGKTQYF. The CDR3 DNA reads TGTGCCAGCAGCTTATGGGGACTAGCGAGAGGAGGAAAGACCCAGTACTTC. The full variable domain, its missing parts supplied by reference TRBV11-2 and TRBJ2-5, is EAGVAQSPRYKIIEKRQSVAFWCNPISGHATLYWYQQILGQGPKLLIQFQNNGVVDDSQLPKDRFSAERLKGVDSTLKIQPAKLEDSAVYLCASSLWGLARGGKTQYFGPGTRLLVL.

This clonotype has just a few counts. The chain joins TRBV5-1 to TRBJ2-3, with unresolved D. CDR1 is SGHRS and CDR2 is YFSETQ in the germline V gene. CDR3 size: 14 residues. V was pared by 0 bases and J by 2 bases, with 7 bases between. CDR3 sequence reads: CASSLATPTDTQYF. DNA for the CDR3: TGCGCCAGCAGCTTGGCGACTCCCACAGATACGCAGTATTTT.

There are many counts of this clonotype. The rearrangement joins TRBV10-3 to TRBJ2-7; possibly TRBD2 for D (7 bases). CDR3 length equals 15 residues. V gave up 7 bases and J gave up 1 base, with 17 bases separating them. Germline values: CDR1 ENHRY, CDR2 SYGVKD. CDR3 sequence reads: CAITGEGSASYEQYF. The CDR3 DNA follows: TGTGCCATCACAGGGGAGGGTTCAGCTTCCTACGAGCAGTACTTC.

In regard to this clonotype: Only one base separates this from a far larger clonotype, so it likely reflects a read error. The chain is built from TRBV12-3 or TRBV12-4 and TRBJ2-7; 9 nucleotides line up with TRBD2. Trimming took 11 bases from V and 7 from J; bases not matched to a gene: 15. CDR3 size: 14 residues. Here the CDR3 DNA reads TGTGCCGCCGCTCGGGCGGGAGGGACTAATGAGCAGTACTTC. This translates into CAAARAGGTNEQYF.

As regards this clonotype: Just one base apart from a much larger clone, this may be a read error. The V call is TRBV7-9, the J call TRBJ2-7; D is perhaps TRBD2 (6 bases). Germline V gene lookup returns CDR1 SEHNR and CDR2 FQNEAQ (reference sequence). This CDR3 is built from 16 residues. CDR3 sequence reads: CACSLVGGGVGYEQYF. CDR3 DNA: TGTGCCTGCAGCTTAGTTGGTGGCGGGGTTGGCTACGAGCAGTACTTC.

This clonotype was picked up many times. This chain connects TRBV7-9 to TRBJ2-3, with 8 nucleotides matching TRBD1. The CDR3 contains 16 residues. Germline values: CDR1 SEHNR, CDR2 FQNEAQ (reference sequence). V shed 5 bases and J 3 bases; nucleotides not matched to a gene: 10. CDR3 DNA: TGTGCCAGCAGCCCCCAAGGACAGGGCGGAACAGATACGCAGTATTTT. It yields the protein CASSPQGQGGTDTQYF.

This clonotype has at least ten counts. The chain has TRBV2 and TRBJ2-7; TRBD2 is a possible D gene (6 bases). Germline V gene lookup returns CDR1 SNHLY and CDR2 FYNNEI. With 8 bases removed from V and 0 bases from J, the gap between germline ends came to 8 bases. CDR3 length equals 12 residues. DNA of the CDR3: TGTGCCAGCGGGGGGAGCTCCTACGAGCAGTACTTC. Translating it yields CASGGSSYEQYF.

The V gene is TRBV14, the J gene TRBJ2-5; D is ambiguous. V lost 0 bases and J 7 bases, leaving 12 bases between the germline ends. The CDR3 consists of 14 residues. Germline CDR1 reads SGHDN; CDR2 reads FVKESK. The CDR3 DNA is TGTGCCAGCAGCCAAGATCTAGGGTTCGGGACCCAGTACTTC. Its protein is CASSQDLGFGTQYF.

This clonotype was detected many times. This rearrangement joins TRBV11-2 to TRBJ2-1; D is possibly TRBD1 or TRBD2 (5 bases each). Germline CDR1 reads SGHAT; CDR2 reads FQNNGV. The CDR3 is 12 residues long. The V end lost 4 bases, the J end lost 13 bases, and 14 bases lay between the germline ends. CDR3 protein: CASSSTGAQQFF. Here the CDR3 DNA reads TGTGCCAGCAGCTCCACCGGGGCTCAACAGTTCTTC.

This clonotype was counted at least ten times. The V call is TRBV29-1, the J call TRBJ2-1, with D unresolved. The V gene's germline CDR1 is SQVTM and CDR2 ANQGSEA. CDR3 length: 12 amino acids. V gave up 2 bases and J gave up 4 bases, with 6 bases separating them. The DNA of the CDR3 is TGCAGCGTTGAACCCAGGTACAATGAGCAGTTCTTC. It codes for CSVEPRYNEQFF.